A selection of T cell receptor beta chains follows, all from one sample in a study of T cell responses to AZD1222 COVID-19 vaccine. Using immunoSEQ multiplex PCR, the repertoire was profiled, and TCRdb retains in-frame clones only, with some absent. The data contain approximately 160,000 clones, 90% of them singletons. The source was peripheral blood, collected on day 0 of AZD1222 vaccination. These receptors were collected from an adult in good health. Both conserved end residues are part of each CDR3. The order of the fields is V gene, D gene, J gene, clone size, CDR3 protein, CDR3 DNA. The D gene is left open where the match is weak. The size entry is marked missing in some rows and otherwise reads once, few, many or a size class.

V: TRBV5-1
D: TRBD1
J: TRBJ1-2
size: .
CDR3: CASRRDRDHGYTF
DNA: TGCGCCAGCCGACGGGACAGGGACCATGGCTACACCTTC

V: TRBV3-1/TRBV3-2
D: TRBD2
J: TRBJ2-7
size: once
CDR3: CASSSRLAGTYEQYF
DNA: TGTGCCAGCAGCTCCCGACTAGCGGGGACCTACGAGCAGTACTTC

V: TRBV4-1
D: .
J: TRBJ2-2
size: .
CDR3: CASSQRGSVTGELFF
DNA: TGCGCCAGCAGCCAACGAGGATCAGTCACCGGGGAGCTGTTTTTT

V: TRBV4-2
D: .
J: TRBJ1-4
size: .
CDR3: CASSQDEGTETNEKLFF
DNA: TGTGCCAGCAGCCAAGATGAGGGGACTGAAACTAATGAAAAACTGTTTTTT

V: TRBV6-1
D: TRBD2
J: TRBJ2-1
size: .
CDR3: CASSETTGLAGRNEQFF
DNA: TGTGCCAGCAGTGAAACCACGGGACTAGCGGGGAGGAATGAGCAGTTCTTC

V: TRBV7-2
D: TRBD1
J: TRBJ2-2
size: .
CDR3: CASSLAGGIGTGELFF
DNA: TGTGCCAGCAGCTTAGCAGGGGGCATAGGAACCGGGGAGCTGTTTTTT

V: TRBV28
D: .
J: TRBJ1-3
size: .
CDR3: CASSLGTPGNTIYF
DNA: TGTGCCAGCAGTTTAGGGACACCTGGAAACACCATATATTTT

V: TRBV19
D: .
J: TRBJ1-1
size: few
CDR3: CASERGQSNTEAFF
DNA: TGTGCCAGCGAAAGGGGACAAAGCAACACTGAAGCTTTCTTT

V: TRBV11-2
D: TRBD1
J: TRBJ1-1
size: .
CDR3: CASGHRGRTTEAFF
DNA: TGTGCCAGCGGACACAGGGGGCGCACCACTGAAGCTTTCTTT

V: TRBV20-1
D: .
J: TRBJ1-4
size: .
CDR3: CSASVEATNEKLFF
DNA: TGCAGTGCTAGTGTAGAGGCAACTAATGAAAAACTGTTCTTT

V: TRBV5-6
D: TRBD2
J: TRBJ2-2
size: .
CDR3: CASSLRLAGAHNTGELFF
DNA: TGTGCCAGCAGCTTGAGGCTAGCGGGGGCGCACAACACCGGGGAGCTGTTTTTT

V: TRBV19
D: TRBD1
J: TRBJ2-2
size: .
CDR3: CASSDEGAPGTGELFF
DNA: TGTGCCAGTAGTGATGAGGGGGCGCCGGGCACCGGGGAGCTGTTTTTT

V: TRBV4-2
D: .
J: TRBJ1-5
size: .
CDR3: CASSQDLSQPQHF
DNA: TGTGCCAGCAGCCAAGATCTCAGTCAGCCCCAGCATTTT

V: TRBV6-6
D: .
J: TRBJ1-2
size: .
CDR3: CASSPDSYGYTF
DNA: TGTGCCAGCAGCCCCGACAGTTATGGCTACACCTTC

V: TRBV7-9
D: TRBD1
J: TRBJ1-2
size: .
CDR3: CASSRRDRVPLKGYTF
DNA: TGTGCCAGCAGCCGAAGGGACAGGGTACCTCTAAAGGGCTACACCTTC

V: TRBV10-1
D: .
J: TRBJ2-3
size: .
CDR3: CARSAGLGTQYF
DNA: TGCGCCAGGTCGGCAGGCCTGGGAACGCAGTATTTT

V: TRBV27
D: .
J: TRBJ2-2
size: .
CDR3: CASSLIGRTGELFF
DNA: TGTGCCAGCAGTTTAATAGGGCGGACCGGGGAGCTGTTTTTT

V: TRBV19
D: .
J: TRBJ2-1
size: .
CDR3: CASSIQGGNEQFF
DNA: TGTGCCAGTAGTATCCAGGGAGGCAATGAGCAGTTCTTC

V: TRBV29-1
D: .
J: TRBJ1-1
size: .
CDR3: CSVSGRANTEAFF
DNA: TGCAGCGTTTCCGGGCGGGCGAACACTGAAGCTTTCTTT

V: TRBV6-5
D: .
J: TRBJ2-7
size: .
CDR3: CASSFRDGRYEQYF
DNA: TGTGCCAGCAGCTTCCGGGACGGACGCTACGAGCAGTACTTC

V: TRBV28
D: .
J: TRBJ1-5
size: .
CDR3: CASSPPAGVSQPQHF
DNA: TGTGCCAGCAGTCCACCCGCGGGGGTAAGTCAGCCCCAGCATTTT

V: TRBV28
D: TRBD1
J: TRBJ1-2
size: .
CDR3: CASRAGGSRGYTF
DNA: TGTGCCAGCAGAGCAGGGGGCTCGAGGGGCTACACCTTC

V: TRBV24-1
D: TRBD1
J: TRBJ2-1
size: few
CDR3: CATLGQGQQNHEQFF
DNA: TGTGCCACACTCGGACAGGGGCAACAGAACCATGAGCAGTTCTTC

V: TRBV18
D: .
J: TRBJ2-3
size: .
CDR3: CASSPRTGLVNTQYF
DNA: TGTGCCAGCTCACCCCGGACGGGGTTGGTGAATACGCAGTATTTT

V: TRBV4-2
D: .
J: TRBJ1-1
size: .
CDR3: CASSRTGSTEAFF
DNA: TGTGCCAGCAGCCGCACAGGGTCCACTGAAGCTTTCTTT

V: TRBV11-3
D: .
J: TRBJ2-7
size: once
CDR3: CASSDRTAPYEQYF
DNA: TGTGCCAGCAGCGACCGGACAGCTCCCTACGAGCAGTACTTC

V: TRBV5-6
D: .
J: TRBJ1-2
size: once
CDR3: CASSLGQYGYTF
DNA: TGTGCCAGCAGCTTGGGCCAGTATGGCTACACCTTC

V: TRBV2
D: .
J: TRBJ2-3
size: .
CDR3: CASMDQPAYAQYF
DNA: TGTGCCAGCATGGACCAGCCGGCGTACGCGCAGTATTTT

V: TRBV9
D: .
J: TRBJ1-4
size: .
CDR3: CASSVPDSSNEKLFF
DNA: TGTGCCAGCAGCGTACCGGACAGTTCTAATGAAAAACTGTTTTTT

V: TRBV3-1/TRBV3-2
D: .
J: TRBJ1-2
size: .
CDR3: CASSQDMVQTIYGYTF
DNA: TGTGCCAGCAGCCAAGATATGGTGCAGACGATCTATGGCTACACCTTC

V: TRBV7-2
D: .
J: TRBJ2-3
size: .
CDR3: CASSFTGPRIDTQYF
DNA: TGTGCCAGCAGCTTCACGGGCCCAAGGATAGATACGCAGTATTTT